This T cell receptor (beta chain) was captured by sequencing in a study of patients and donors after allogeneic stem cell transplantation. With V trimmed by 6 bases and J by 0 bases, 9 bases remained unmatched. CDR1 is MGHDK, CDR2 SYGVNS, per germline. CDR3 length equals 17 residues. TCRdb re-called the RT-PCR reads through MiXCR, storing one row per CDR3 protein. The data contain about 960,000 distinct CDR3 sequences, about 20% of them singletons. Sequenced: blood, either unsorted or a sorted T cell fraction (not recorded which). The chain employs TRBV25-1 and TRBJ2-4; 9 bases fit TRBD1. The receptor was derived from a human donor who was either an allogeneic HSCT recipient or a stem cell or donor lymphocyte infusion donor (not recorded which). It is not recorded whose cells these are; they may come from a transplant donor. The CDR3 DNA is TGTGCCAGCAGCCCTTCGGGGACAGGGAGAGCCAAAAACATTCAGTACTTC. Translating gives CASSPSGTGRAKNIQYF.